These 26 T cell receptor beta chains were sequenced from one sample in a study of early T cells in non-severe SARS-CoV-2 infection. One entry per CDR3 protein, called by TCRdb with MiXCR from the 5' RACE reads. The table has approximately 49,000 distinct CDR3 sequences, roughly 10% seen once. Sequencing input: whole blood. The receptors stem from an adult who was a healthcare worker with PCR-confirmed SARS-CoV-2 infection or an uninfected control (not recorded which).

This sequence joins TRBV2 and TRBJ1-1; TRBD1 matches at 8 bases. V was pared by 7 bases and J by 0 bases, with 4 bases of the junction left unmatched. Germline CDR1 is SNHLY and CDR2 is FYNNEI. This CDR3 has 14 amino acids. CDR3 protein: CASNQGAVNTEAFF. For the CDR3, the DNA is TGTGCCAGCAACCAGGGGGCGGTGAACACTGAAGCTTTCTTT.

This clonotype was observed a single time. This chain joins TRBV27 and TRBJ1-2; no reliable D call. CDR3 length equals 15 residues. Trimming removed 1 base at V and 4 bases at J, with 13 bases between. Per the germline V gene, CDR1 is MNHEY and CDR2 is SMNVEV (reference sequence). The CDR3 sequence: CASSLFRGISYGYTF. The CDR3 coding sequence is TGTGCCAGCAGTTTATTTCGGGGAATCAGCTATGGCTACACCTTC.

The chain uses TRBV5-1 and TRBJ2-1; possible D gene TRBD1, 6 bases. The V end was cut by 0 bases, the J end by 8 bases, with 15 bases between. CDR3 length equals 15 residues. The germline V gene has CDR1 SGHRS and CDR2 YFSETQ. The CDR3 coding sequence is TGCGCCAGCAGCTTGGTAAAAACAGGGAACGATGAGCAGTTCTTC. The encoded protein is CASSLVKTGNDEQFF.

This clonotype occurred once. The CDR3 DNA follows: TGTGCCAGCAGTTACCCCTCCCTAGCGGGCGCGGACCAAGAGACCCAGTACTTC. This translates into CASSYPSLAGADQETQYF. The chain couples TRBV6-2 or TRBV6-3 to TRBJ2-5; TRBD2 matches 8 bases. In germline, CDR1 is MNHEY, CDR2 SVGEGT. This CDR3 region has 18 residues. The V gene end was trimmed by 2 bases and the J gene end by 0 bases; junction bases not matched to a gene: 11.

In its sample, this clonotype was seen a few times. CDR3 DNA sequence: TGTGCCAGCAGTTCGGGACAGGGATCGAGAGAGACCCAGTACTTC. The encoded protein is CASSSGQGSRETQYF. The rearrangement joins TRBV6-2 or TRBV6-3 to TRBJ2-5; TRBD1 aligns across 9 bases. J gave up 4 bases and V 4 bases, and 7 bases lay outside the gene matches. Germline V lookup: CDR1 MNHEY, CDR2 SVGEGT. The CDR3 length is 15 residues.

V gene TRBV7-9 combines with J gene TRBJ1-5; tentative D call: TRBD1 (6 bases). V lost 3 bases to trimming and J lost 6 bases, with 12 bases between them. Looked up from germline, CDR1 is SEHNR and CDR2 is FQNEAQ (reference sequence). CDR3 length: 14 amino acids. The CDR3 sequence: CASSFQGQAQPQHF. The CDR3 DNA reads TGTGCCAGCAGCTTCCAGGGGCAGGCTCAGCCCCAGCATTTT.

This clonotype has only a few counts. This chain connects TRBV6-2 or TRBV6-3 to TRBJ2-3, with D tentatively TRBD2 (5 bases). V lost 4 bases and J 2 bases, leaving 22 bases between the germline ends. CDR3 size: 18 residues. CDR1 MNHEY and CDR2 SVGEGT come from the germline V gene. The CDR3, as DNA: TGTGCCAGCAGTTCGCGGGTCCTGTCGGGCTACCTCACAGATACGCAGTATTTT. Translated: CASSSRVLSGYLTDTQYF.

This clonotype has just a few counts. In DNA form, the CDR3 reads TGTGCCAGCAGCTACGGCGTGTGGGCGCAGTATTTT. It encodes CASSYGVWAQYF. The rearrangement links TRBV7-9 to TRBJ2-3; D gene unclear. Between the trimmed V and J ends, which lost 4 bases and 10 bases, there was a span of 12 bases. CDR3 length equals 12 residues. Germline V gene sequence: CDR1 SEHNR, CDR2 FQNEAQ (reference sequence).

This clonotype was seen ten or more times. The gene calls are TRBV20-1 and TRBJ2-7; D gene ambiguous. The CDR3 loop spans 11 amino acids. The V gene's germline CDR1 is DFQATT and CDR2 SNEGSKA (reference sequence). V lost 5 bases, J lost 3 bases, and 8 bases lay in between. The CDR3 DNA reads TGCAGTGCTCTTTTGGGCTACGAGCAGTACTTC. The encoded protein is CSALLGYEQYF.

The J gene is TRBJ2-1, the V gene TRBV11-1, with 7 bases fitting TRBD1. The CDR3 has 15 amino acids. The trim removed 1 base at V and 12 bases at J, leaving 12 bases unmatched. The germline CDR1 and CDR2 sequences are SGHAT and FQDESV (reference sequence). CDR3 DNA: TGTGCCAGCAGCTTAGAAAAGGGGGCGCTTGAACCGCAGTTCTTC. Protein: CASSLEKGALEPQFF.

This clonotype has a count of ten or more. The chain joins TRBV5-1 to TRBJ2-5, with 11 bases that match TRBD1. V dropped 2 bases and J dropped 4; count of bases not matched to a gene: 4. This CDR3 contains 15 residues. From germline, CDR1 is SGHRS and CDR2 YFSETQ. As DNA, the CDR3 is TGCGCCAGCAGCTTATGGACAGGGGGCGGAGAGACCCAGTACTTC. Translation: CASSLWTGGGETQYF.

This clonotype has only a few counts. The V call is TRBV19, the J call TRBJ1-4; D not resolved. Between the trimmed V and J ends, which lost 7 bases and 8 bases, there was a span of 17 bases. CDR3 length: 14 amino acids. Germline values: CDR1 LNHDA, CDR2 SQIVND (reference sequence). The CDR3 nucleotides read TGTGCCAGTAAGAGCCCGGTACCGCGAGAAAAACTGTTTTTT. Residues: CASKSPVPREKLFF.

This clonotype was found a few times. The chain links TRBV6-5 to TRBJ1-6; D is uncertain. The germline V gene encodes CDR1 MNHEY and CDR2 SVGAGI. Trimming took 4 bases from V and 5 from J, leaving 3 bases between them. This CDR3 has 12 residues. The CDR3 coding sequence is TGTGCCAGCAGTTGGGATAATTCACCCCTCCACTTT. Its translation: CASSWDNSPLHF.

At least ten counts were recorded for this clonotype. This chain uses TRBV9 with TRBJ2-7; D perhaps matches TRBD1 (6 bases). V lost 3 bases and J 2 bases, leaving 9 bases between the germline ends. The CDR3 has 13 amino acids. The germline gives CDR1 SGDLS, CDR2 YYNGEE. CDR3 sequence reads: CASSGGPPYEQYF. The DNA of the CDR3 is TGTGCCAGCAGCGGGGGGCCCCCCTACGAGCAGTACTTC.

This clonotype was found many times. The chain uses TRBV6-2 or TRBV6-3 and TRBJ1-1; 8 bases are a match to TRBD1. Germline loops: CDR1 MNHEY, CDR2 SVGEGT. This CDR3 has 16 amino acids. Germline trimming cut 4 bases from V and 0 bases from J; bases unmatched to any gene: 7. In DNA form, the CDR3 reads TGTGCCAGCAGTTCCCGGACAGGGACCCTGAACACTGAAGCTTTCTTT. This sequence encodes CASSSRTGTLNTEAFF.

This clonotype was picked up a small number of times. Here the CDR3 DNA reads TGTGCCAGCACCCGCCCGGGGACTGAAGCTTTCTTT. Translated: CASTRPGTEAFF. This sequence joins TRBV3-1 and TRBJ1-1; D is unclear. Germline values: CDR1 LGHDT, CDR2 YNNKEL (reference sequence). V lost 7 bases and J lost 5, with 11 bases in between. The CDR3 length is 12 residues.

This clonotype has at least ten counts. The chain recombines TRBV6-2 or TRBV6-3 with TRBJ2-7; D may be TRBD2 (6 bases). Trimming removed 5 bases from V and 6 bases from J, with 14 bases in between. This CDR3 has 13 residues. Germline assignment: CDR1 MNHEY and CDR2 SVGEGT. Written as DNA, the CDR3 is TGTGCCAGCAGTACGTACCGGGACTCCGAGCAGTACTTC. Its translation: CASSTYRDSEQYF.

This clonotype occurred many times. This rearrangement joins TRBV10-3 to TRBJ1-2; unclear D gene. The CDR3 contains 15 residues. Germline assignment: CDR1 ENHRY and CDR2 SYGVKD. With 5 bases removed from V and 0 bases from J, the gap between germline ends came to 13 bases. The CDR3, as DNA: TGTGCCATCAGTCTCGCGGGTTTAACTAACTATGGCTACACCTTC. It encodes CAISLAGLTNYGYTF.

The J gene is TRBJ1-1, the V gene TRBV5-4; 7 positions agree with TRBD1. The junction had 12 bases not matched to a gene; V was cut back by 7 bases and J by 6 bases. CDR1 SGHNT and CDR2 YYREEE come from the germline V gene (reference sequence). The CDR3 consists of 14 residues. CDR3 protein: CASYRKGASPEAFF. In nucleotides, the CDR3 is TGTGCCAGCTATAGAAAGGGGGCGTCGCCTGAAGCTTTCTTT. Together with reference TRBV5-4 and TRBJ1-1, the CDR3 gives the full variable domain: ETGVTQSPTHLIKTRGQQVTLRCSSQSGHNTVSWYQQALGQGPQFIFQYYREEENGRGNFPPRFSGLQFPNYSSELNVNALELDDSALYLCASYRKGASPEAFFGQGTRLTVV.

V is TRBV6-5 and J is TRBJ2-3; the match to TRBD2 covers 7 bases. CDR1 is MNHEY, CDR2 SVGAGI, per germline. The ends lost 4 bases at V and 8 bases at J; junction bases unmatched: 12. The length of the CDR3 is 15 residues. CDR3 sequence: CASSSRKRDGVTQYF. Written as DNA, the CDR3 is TGTGCCAGCAGTTCGCGGAAGCGGGATGGGGTTACGCAGTATTTT.

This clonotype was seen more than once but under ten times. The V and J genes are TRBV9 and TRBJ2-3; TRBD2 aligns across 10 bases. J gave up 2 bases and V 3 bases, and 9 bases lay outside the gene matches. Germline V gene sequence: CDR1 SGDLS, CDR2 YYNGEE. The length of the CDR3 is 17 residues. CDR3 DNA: TGTGCCAGCAGCGAGCCCATAGCGGGGGGCCTCACAGATACGCAGTATTTT. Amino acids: CASSEPIAGGLTDTQYF.

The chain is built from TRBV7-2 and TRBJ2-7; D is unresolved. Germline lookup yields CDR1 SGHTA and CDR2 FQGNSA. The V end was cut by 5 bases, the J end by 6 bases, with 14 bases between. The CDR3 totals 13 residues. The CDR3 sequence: CASSPSARREQYF. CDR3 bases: TGTGCCAGCAGCCCCTCTGCTCGTCGCGAGCAGTACTTC.

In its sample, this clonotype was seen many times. In DNA form, the CDR3 reads TGCAGTGCGCCAACCAGCGGGGACACGAACACCGGGGAGCTGTTTTTT. This translates into CSAPTSGDTNTGELFF. This chain joins TRBV20-1 and TRBJ2-2; D possibly corresponds to TRBD2 (7 bases). CDR1 and CDR2 (germline): DFQATT, SNEGSKA (reference sequence). Trimming took 6 bases from V and 0 from J, leaving 17 bases between them. The CDR3 spans 16 residues.

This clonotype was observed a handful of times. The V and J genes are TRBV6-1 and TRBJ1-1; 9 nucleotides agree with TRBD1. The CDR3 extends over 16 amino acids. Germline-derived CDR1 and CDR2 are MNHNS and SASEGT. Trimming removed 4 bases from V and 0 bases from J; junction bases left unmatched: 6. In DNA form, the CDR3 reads TGTGCCAGCAGTGTGAGGACAGGGGTCATGAACACTGAAGCTTTCTTT. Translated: CASSVRTGVMNTEAFF.

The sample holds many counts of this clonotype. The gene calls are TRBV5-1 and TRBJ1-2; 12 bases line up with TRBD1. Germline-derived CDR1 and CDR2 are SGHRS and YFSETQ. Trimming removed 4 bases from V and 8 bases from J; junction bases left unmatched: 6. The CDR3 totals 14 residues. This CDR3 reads CASSPGQGAVGYTF. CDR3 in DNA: TGCGCCAGCAGCCCGGGACAGGGGGCTGTAGGCTACACCTTC. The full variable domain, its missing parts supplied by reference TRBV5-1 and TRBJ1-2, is KAGVTQTPRYLIKTRGQQVTLSCSPISGHRSVSWYQQTPGQGLQFLFEYFSETQRNKGNFPGRFSGRQFSNSRSEMNVSTLELGDSALYLCASSPGQGAVGYTFGSGTRLTVV.

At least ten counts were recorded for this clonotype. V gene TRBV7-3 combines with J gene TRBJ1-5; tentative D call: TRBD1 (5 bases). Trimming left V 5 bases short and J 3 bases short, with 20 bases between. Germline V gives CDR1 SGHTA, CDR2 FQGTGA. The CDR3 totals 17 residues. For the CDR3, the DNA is TGTGCCAGCAGCCTTAGAAAAGGGGAGTGCGACAATCAGCCCCAGCATTTT. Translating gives CASSLRKGECDNQPQHF.